This T cell receptor (beta chain) was sequenced for a study of T cells after yellow fever vaccination. Study outcomes and limitations: Highly abundant clonotypes carried over from the bulk population could end up in FACS-sorted repertoires as contaminants. Detected again after the booster were most primary-vaccination clones, at 95% to 98% CD4 and about 89% CD8.

TCR cDNA was made by 5'RACE template switching, adding a universal primer site and UMIs. TCRdb reprocessed the 5' RACE reads via MiXCR and lists one record per CDR3 protein. The sample contains about 320,000 distinct CDR3 sequences, 3.5% to 4.5% of which appear only once. CDR3 size: 17 residues. Germline assignment: CDR1 MNHEY and CDR2 SVGEGT. V trimming: 4 bases; J trimming: 4 bases; junction bases outside the gene matches: 8. Concerning this clonotype itself: What it binds is unknown.

This specimen consisted of PBMCs, obtained 15 days after the yellow fever booster vaccination. The V and J genes are TRBV6-2 or TRBV6-3 and TRBJ2-3; the match to TRBD2 covers 13 bases. This receptor was taken from a man aged 18 to 29 who received the YFV17D yellow fever vaccine. In DNA, the CDR3 is TGTGCCAGCAGTTGGGAGACTAGCGGGGGGTCGGCAGATACGCAGTATTTT. Amino acid sequence: CASSWETSGGSADTQYF.